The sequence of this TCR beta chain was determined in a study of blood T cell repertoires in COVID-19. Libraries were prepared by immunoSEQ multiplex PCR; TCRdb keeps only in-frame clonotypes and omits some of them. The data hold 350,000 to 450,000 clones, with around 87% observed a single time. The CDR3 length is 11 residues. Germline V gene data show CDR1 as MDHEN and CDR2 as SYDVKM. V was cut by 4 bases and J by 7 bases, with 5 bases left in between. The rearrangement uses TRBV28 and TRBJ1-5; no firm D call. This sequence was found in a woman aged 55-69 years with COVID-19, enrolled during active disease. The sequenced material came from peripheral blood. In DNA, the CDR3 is TGTGCCAGCAGTTCCCTCCAGCCCCAGCATTTT. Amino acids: CASSSLQPQHF.